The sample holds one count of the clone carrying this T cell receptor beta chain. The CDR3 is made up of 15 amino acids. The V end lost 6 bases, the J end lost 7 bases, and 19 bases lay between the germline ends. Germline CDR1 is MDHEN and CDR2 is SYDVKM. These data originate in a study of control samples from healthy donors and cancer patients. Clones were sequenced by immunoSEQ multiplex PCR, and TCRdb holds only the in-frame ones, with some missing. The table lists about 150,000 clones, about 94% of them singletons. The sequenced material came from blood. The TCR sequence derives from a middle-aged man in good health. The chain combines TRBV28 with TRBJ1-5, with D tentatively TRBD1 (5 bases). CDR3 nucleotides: TGTGCCAGCAGGGGAAATGGAAGGGCAGGGCAGCCCCAGCATTTT. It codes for CASRGNGRAGQPQHF.